This entry features one T cell receptor (beta chain) sequence. This sample stems from a study of blood T cell repertoires in COVID-19. Whole-study context: Some COVID-19 samples were acute and others convalescent; all came from the United States, Italy and Spain.

The authors' processing: Amplification of reference gene primers provided the estimated nucleated cell counts. The method was immunoSEQ multiplex PCR; TCRdb's version includes in-frame clones alone and lacks a portion of them. D and trimming were read from the DNA, whereas the V and J calls and clone size are those reported in that table. The data show a few hundred thousand clones, roughly four fifths seen once. The CDR3 extends over 14 amino acids. V shed 1 base and J 1 base; nucleotides not matched to a gene: 0. CDR1 and CDR2 (germline): MGHRA, YSYEKL. What was sequenced was peripheral blood. The rearrangement links TRBV4-1 to TRBJ2-5; 7 nucleotides align to TRBD2. The receptor's source is a person between 65 and 80 years old with COVID-19, enrolled during active disease. The CDR3 reads CASSQGGGQETQYF. The CDR3 nucleotides are TGCGCCAGCAGCCAAGGCGGGGGCCAAGAGACCCAGTACTTC.